This T cell receptor (beta chain) stems from a study of human T cells and chemical hapten exposure. TCRdb fed the RACE reads into MiXCR, producing one record per CDR3 protein. The sample has around 350,000 distinct CDR3 sequences, 5.5% seen once. Indicated time point: pre-sensitization, week 0. The treatment: therapeutic diphenylcyclopropenone sensitization with weekly scalp DPC. The CDR3 covers 17 residues. The V gene's germline CDR1 is KGHDR and CDR2 SFDVKD. The junction had 11 bases not matched to a gene; V was cut back by 7 bases and J by 5 bases. The specimen was whole blood, collected in connection with sensitization to the hapten diphenylcyclopropenone (DPC). This sequence was found in a woman aged 18 to 35 with alopecia areata. Some clones in this sample may be carry-over from other donors' samples. This chain joins TRBV24-1 and TRBJ2-1, with 12 bases that match TRBD2. For the CDR3, the DNA is TGTGCCACCAGCCGAGCTAGCGGGGGGGCCTGGGACAATGAGCAGTTCTTC. Translating it yields CATSRASGGAWDNEQFF.